This T cell receptor (beta chain) was captured in a study of metastatic and nonmetastatic thyroid tumors. CDR3 length equals 13 residues. V lost 2 bases and J lost 5, with 9 bases in between. Per germline, CDR1 ENHRY and CDR2 SYGVKD. How the authors handled the data: Variation in CDR3 across clinicopathological groups served as the basis for constructing a distant-metastasis classifier in papillary thyroid cancer. TCRdb recomputed clones from the PCR reads via MiXCR. The V and J calls come from TCRdb's annotation, not from the publication. The sample lists roughly 42,000 clones, 18% occurring once. Not a single patient had been given any form of treatment at any point before undergoing thyroid surgery. Concerning this clone itself: This sequence may be a read error, since a much larger clone differs from it by one base.

J is TRBJ1-1 and V is TRBV10-3; a weak D match, TRBD1 (5 bases). Sequencing was carried out using tumor tissue. The TCR sequence derives from a female donor with papillary thyroid cancer or a benign thyroid nodule (not recorded which). Some clones in this sample may be carry-over from other donors' samples. The CDR3 loop reads CAISEEGDTEAFF. CDR3 nucleotides: TGTGCCATCAGTGAGGAAGGGGATACTGAAGCTTTCTTT.